This T cell receptor (beta chain) was recovered during a study of T-cell reconstitution after alpha-beta-depleted transplantation in children. Whole-study results and caveats: It was surviving recipient T cells and thymic progenitors that gave some patients high TCRbeta diversity at day 60. Several hundred rapidly expanded clones from non-depleted graft cells reportedly supplied alpha-beta T cells about two months post-transplant. T-cell numbers and diversity, one year after transplant, stemmed largely from T cells that were newly produced.

Regarding this clonotype: Antigen unknown.

V was shortened by 4 bases and J by 6 bases, with 17 bases between the two germline ends. Germline V gene lookup returns CDR1 SQVTM and CDR2 ANQGSEA. The CDR3 runs to 14 residues. Unique molecular identifiers tagged the TCRbeta library. TCRdb fed the PCR reads into MiXCR, producing one record per CDR3 protein. This table holds around 700,000 distinct CDR3 sequences, around 13% found once. The TCR originated in a girl aged 2-10 years with congenital amegakaryocytic thrombocytopenia, due to receive a stem cell transplant. The chain links TRBV29-1 to TRBJ2-3; either TRBD1 or TRBD2 may fit D (6 bases each). The source material was PBMCs, sampled before TCRalphabeta/CD19-depleted stem cell transplant. CDR3 in DNA: TGCAGCGTTGGTGGCTACGGGGGCAAGGATACGCAGTATTTT. It codes for CSVGGYGGKDTQYF.